In its sample, the clone carrying this T cell receptor (beta chain) was seen a few times. The sample is drawn from a study of CD8+ T cells in alopecia areata. Sequencing relied on a cDNA template that was reverse transcribed from extracted RNA. Sequencing was performed with immunoSEQ multiplex PCR; in TCRdb, only in-frame clones are kept and a portion is missing. The sample records 150,000 to 190,000 clones, more than 45% being singletons. The source material was CD8+ T cells sorted from blood, sampled at week 0. The origin of this receptor is a human donor with alopecia areata.

This chain's CDR3 is CAISESQSWQAFF. Written as DNA, the CDR3 is TGTGCCATCAGTGAGTCTCAGTCGTGGCAAGCTTTCTTT. V gene TRBV10-3 combines with J gene TRBJ1-1, with unresolved D. The V end lost 0 bases, the J end lost 9 bases, and 11 bases lay between the germline ends. Per the germline V gene, CDR1 is ENHRY and CDR2 is SYGVKD. The CDR3 consists of 13 residues.